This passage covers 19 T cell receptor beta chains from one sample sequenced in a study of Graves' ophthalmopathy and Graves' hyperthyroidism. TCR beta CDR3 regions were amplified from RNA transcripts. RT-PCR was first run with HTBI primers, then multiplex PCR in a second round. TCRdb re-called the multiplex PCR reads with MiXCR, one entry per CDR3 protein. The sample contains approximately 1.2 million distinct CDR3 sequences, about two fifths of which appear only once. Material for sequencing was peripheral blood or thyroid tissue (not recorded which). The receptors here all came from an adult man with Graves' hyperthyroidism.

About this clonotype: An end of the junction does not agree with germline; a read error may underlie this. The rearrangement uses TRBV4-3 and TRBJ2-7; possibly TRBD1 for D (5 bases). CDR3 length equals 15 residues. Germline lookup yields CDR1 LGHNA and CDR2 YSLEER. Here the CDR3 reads CASSQEAGQVYEQYF. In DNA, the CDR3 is TGTGCCAGCAGCCAAGAGGCAGGACAAGTATACGAGCAGTACTTC.

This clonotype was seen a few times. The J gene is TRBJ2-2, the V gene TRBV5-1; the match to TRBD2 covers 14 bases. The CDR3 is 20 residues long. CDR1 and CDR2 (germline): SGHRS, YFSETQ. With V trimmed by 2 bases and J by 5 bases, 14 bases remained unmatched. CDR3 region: CASSFWGPTSGRAGTGELFF. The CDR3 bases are TGCGCCAGCAGCTTCTGGGGACCGACTAGCGGGAGGGCCGGAACCGGGGAGCTGTTTTTT.

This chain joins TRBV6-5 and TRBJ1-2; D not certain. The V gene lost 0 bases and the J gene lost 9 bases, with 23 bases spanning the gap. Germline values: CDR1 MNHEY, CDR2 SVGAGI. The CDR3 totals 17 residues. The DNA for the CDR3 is TGTGCCAGCAGTTACTCGGGGATCGAGGCGGTTGGATGGAGCTACACCTTC. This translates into CASSYSGIEAVGWSYTF.

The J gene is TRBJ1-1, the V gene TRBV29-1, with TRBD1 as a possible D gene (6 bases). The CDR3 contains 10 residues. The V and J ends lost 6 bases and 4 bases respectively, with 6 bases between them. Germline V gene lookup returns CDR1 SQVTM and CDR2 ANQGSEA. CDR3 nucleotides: TGCAGCGTGGGGGCCACTGAAGCTTTCTTT. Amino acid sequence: CSVGATEAFF.

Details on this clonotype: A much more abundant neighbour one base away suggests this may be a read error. This chain's CDR3 is CATSSDRVVLNTGELFF. CDR3 nucleotides: TGTGCCACCAGCAGTGACAGGGTAGTCCTCAACACCGGGGAGCTGTTTTTT. This chain connects TRBV15 to TRBJ2-2; TRBD1 agrees at 7 bases. The ends lost 3 bases at V and 2 bases at J; junction bases unmatched: 9. The CDR3 spans 17 residues. Germline V lookup: CDR1 LNHNV, CDR2 YYDKDF (reference sequence).

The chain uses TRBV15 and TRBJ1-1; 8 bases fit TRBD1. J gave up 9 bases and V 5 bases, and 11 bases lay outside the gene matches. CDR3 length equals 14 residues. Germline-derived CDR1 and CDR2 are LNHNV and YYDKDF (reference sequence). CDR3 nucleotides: TGTGCCACCAGCCAAGGACAGGGTGAGACGAAAGCTTTCTTT. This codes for CATSQGQGETKAFF.

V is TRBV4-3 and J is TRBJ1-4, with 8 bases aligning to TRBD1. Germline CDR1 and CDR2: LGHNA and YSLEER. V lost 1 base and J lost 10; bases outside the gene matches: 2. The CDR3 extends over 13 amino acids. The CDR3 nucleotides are TGCGCCAGCAGCCAAGTACAGGGGGGAAAACTGTTTTTT. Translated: CASSQVQGGKLFF.

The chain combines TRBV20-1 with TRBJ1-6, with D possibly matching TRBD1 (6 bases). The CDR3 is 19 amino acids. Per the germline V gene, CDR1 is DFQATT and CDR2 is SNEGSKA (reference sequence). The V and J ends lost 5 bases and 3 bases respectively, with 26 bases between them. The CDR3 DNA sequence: TGCAGTGCTTCTCAGCCCGGCCGGACAGCGAGGGGCTATAATTCACCCCTCCACTTT. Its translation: CSASQPGRTARGYNSPLHF.

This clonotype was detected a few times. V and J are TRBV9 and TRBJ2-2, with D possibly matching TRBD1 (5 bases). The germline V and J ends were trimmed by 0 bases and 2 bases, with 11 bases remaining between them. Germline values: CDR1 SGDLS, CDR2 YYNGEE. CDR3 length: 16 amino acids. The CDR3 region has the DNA TGTGCCAGCAGCGTAGACAAGGGGCGAAACACCGGGGAGCTGTTTTTT. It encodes CASSVDKGRNTGELFF. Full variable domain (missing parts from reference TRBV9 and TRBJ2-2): DSGVTQTPKHLITATGQRVTLRCSPRSGDLSVYWYQQSLDQGLQFLIQYYNGEERAKGNILERFSAQQFPDLHSELNLSSLELGDSALYFCASSVDKGRNTGELFFGEGSRLTVL.

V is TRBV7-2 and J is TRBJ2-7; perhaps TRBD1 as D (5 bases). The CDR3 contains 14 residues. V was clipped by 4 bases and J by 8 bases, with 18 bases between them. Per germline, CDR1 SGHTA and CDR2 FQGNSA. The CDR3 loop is CASSSGQGQPQQYF. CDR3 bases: TGTGCCAGCAGCTCAGGGCAGGGTCAGCCCCAGCAGTACTTC.

CDR3 in DNA: TGTGCCAGCAGGATACAGTGGAGCGGGGAGCTGTTTTTT. It is translated as CASRIQWSGELFF. This chain links TRBV12-3 or TRBV12-4 with TRBJ2-2; unclear D gene. The germline V and J ends were trimmed by 6 bases and 7 bases, with 12 bases remaining between them. CDR3 length equals 13 residues.

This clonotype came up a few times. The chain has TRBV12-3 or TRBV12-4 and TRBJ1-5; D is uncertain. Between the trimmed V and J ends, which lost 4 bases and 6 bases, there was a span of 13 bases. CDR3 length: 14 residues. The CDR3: CASSYDGLAQPQHF. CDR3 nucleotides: TGTGCCAGCAGTTACGACGGGCTCGCTCAGCCCCAGCATTTT.

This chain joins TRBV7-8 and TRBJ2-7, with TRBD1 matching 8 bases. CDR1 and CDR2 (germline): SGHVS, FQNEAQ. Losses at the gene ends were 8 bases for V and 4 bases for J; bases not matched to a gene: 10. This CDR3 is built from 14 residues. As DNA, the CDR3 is TGTGCCAGCCGCCCCCGGGACAGGCTTTACGAGCAGTACTTC. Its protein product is CASRPRDRLYEQYF.

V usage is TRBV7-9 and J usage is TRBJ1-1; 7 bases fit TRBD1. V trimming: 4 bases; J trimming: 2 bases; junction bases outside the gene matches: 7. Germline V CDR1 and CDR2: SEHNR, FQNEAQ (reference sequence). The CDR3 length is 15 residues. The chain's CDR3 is CASSYTRTGNTEAFF. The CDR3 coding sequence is TGTGCCAGCAGCTATACACGGACAGGAAACACTGAAGCTTTCTTT. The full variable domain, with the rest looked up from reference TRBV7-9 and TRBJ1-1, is DTGVSQNPRHKITKRGQNVTFRCDPISEHNRLYWYRQTLGQGPEFLTYFQNEAQLEKSRLLSDRFSAERPKGSFSTLEIQRTEQGDSAMYLCASSYTRTGNTEAFFGQGTRLTVV.

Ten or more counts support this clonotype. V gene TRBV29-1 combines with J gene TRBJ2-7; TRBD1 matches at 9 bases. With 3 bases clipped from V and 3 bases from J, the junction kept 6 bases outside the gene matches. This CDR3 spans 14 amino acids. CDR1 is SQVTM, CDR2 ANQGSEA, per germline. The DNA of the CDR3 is TGCAGCGTTGAGGGGGGACAGGGAATCTACGAGCAGTACTTC. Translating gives CSVEGGQGIYEQYF.

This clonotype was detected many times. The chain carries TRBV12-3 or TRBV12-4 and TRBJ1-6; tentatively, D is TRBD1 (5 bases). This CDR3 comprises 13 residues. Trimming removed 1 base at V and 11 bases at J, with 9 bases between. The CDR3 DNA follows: TGTGCCAGCAGTTTAGACAGGACCGCACCCCTCCACTTT. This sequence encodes CASSLDRTAPLHF.

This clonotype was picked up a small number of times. DNA of the CDR3: TGCAGCGCAAAAGACAGGGGGCCTGGAAACACCATATATTTT. Amino acids: CSAKDRGPGNTIYF. The chain links TRBV29-1 to TRBJ1-3; 10 bases align to TRBD1. Germline CDR1 and CDR2: SQVTM and ANQGSEA. The V and J ends lost 7 bases and 2 bases, in that order; junction bases with no gene match: 5. The CDR3 contains 14 residues. The full variable domain, rest sourced from reference TRBV29-1 and TRBJ1-3, is SAVISQKPSRDICQRGTSLTIQCQVDSQVTMMFWYRQQPGQSLTLIATANQGSEATYESGFVIDKFPISRPNLTFSTLTVSNMSPEDSSIYLCSAKDRGPGNTIYFGEGSWLTVV.

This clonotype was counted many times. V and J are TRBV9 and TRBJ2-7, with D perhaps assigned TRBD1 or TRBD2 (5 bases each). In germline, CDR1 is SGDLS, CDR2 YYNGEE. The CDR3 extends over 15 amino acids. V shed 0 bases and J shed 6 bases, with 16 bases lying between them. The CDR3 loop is CASSVDGARRLEQYF. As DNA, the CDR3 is TGTGCCAGCAGCGTAGACGGGGCTCGCCGGCTCGAGCAGTACTTC. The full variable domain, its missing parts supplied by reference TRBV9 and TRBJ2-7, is DSGVTQTPKHLITATGQRVTLRCSPRSGDLSVYWYQQSLDQGLQFLIQYYNGEERAKGNILERFSAQQFPDLHSELNLSSLELGDSALYFCASSVDGARRLEQYFGPGTRLTVT.

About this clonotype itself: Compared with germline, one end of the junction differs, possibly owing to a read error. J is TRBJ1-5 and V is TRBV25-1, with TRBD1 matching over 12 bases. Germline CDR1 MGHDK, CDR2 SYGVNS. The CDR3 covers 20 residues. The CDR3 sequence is CACSATTWDRGRVGNQPQHF. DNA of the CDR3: TGTGCCTGCAGTGCAACCACATGGGACAGGGGGCGAGTGGGCAATCAGCCCCAGCATTTT.